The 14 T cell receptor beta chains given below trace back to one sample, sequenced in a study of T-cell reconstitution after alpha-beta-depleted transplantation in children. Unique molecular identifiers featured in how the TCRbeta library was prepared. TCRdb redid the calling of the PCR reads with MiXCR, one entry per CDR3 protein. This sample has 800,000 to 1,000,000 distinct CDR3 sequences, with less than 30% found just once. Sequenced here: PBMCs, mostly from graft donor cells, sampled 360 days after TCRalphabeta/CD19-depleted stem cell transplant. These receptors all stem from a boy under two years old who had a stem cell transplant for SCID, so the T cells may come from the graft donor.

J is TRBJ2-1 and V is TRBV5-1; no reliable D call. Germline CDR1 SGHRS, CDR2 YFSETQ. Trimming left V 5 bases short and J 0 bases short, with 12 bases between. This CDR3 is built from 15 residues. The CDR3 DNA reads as TGCGCCAGCAGACTTGACCCAAGCTCCTACAATGAGCAGTTCTTC. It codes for CASRLDPSSYNEQFF.

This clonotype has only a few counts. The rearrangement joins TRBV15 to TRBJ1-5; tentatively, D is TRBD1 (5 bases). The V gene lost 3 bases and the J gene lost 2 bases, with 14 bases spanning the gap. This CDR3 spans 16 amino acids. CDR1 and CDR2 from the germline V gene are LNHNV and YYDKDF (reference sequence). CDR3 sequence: CATSSALGAGNQPQHF. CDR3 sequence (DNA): TGTGCCACCAGCAGCGCGTTAGGGGCGGGCAATCAGCCCCAGCATTTT.

The chain's CDR3 is CASSHRRDTSYEQYF. The CDR3 nucleotides read TGTGCCAGCAGCCATCGTCGGGACACTTCCTACGAGCAGTACTTC. The rearrangement uses TRBV7-8 and TRBJ2-7; a possible D gene is TRBD1 (6 bases). Trimming removed 5 bases from V and 1 base from J, with 15 bases in between. This CDR3 spans 15 amino acids. Germline CDR1 is SGHVS and CDR2 is FQNEAQ.

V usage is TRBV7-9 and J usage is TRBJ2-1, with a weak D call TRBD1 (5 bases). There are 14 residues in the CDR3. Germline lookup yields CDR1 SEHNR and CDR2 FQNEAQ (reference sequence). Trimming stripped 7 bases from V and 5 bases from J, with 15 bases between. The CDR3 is CASMGSLGDNEQFF. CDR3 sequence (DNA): TGTGCCAGCATGGGCTCGTTAGGGGACAATGAGCAGTTCTTC.

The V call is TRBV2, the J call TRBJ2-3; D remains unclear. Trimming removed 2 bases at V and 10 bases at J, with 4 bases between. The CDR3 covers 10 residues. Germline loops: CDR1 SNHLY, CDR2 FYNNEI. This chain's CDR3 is CASSERSQYF. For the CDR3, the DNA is TGTGCCAGCAGTGAACGGTCGCAGTATTTT.

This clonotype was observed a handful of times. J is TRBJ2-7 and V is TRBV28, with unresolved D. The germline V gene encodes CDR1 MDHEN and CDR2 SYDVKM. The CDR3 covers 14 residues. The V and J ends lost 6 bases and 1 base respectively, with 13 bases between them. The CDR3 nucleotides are TGTGCCAGCAGCTCCCCACATGCATCCTACGAGCAGTACTTC. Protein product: CASSSPHASYEQYF.

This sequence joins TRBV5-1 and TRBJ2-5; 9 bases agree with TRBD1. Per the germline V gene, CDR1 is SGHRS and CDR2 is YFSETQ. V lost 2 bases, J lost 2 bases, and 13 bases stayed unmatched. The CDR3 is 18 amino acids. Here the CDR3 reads CASSFGSGTGTGQETQYF. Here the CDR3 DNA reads TGCGCCAGCAGCTTTGGTTCCGGGACAGGGACGGGGCAAGAGACCCAGTACTTC.

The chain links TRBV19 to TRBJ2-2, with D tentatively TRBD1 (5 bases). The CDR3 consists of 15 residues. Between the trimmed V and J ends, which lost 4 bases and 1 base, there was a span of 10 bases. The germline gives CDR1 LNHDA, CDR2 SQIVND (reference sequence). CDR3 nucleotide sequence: TGTGCCAGTAGTAGGGGCAGCTGGAACACCGGGGAGCTGTTTTTT. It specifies CASSRGSWNTGELFF.

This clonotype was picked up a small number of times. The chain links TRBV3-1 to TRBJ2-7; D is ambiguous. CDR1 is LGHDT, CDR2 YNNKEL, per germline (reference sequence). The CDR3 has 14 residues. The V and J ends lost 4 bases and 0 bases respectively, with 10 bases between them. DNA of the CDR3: TGTGCCAGCAGCCTTCACGGGTCCTCCTACGAGCAGTACTTC. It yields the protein CASSLHGSSYEQYF.

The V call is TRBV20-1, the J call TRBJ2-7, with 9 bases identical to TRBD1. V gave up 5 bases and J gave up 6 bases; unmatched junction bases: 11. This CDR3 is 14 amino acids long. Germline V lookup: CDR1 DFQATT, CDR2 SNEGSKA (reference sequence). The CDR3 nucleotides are TGCAGTGCTGCTCAGGGGACAGGGCATTTCGAGCAGTACTTC. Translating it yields CSAAQGTGHFEQYF.

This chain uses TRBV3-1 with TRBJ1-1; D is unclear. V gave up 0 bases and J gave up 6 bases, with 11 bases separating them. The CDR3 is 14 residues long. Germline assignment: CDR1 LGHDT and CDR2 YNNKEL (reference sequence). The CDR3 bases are TGTGCCAGCAGCCAAGATCCCGGCCGGGCTGAAGCTTTCTTT. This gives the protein CASSQDPGRAEAFF.

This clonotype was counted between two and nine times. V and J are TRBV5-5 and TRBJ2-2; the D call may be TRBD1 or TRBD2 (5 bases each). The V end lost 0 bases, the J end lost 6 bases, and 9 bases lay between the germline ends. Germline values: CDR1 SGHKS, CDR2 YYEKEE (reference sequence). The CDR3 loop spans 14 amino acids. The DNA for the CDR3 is TGTGCCAGCAGCTTGGGGGGGAAGCCCGGGGAGCTGTTTTTT. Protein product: CASSLGGKPGELFF. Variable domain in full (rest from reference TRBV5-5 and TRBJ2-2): DAGVTQSPTHLIKTRGQQVTLRCSPISGHKSVSWYQQVLGQGPQFIFQYYEKEERGRGNFPDRFSARQFPNYSSELNVNALLLGDSALYLCASSLGGKPGELFFGEGSRLTVL.

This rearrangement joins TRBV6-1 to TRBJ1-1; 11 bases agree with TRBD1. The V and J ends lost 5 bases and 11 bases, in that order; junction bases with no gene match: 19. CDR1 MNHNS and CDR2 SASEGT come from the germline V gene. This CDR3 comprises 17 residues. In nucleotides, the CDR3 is TGTGCCAGCAGTAAAATTCGGACAGGGGGCATTTACCGGGATGCTTTCTTT. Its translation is CASSKIRTGGIYRDAFF.

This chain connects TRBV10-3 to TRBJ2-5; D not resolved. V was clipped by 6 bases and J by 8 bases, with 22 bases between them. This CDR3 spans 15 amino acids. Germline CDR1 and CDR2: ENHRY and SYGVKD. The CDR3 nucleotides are TGTGCCATCAGGGCCCACCCGTTCGAAGTTGCCACCCAGTACTTC. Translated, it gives CAIRAHPFEVATQYF.